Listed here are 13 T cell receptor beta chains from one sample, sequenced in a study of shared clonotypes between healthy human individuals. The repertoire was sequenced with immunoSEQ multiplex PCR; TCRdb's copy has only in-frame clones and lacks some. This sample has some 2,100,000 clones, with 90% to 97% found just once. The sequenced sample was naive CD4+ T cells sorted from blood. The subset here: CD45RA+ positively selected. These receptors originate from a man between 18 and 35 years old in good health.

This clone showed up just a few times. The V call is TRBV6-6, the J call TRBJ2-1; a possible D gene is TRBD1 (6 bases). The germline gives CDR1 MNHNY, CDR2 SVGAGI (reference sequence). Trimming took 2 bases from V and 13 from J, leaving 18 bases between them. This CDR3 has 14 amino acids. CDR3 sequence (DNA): TGTGCCAGCAGTTACCCCCCACAGGGTATTCACCAGTTCTTC. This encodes CASSYPPQGIHQFF.

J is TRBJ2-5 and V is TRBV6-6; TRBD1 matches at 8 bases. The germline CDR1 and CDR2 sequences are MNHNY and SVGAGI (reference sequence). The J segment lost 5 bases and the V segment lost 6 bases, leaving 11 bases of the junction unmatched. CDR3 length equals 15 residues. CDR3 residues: CASRSDRGLIETQYF. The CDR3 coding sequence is TGTGCCAGCAGGAGCGACAGGGGTTTAATCGAGACCCAGTACTTC.

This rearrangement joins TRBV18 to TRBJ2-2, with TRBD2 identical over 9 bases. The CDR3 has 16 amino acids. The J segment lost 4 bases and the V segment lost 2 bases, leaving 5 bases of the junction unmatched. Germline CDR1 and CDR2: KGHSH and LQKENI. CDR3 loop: CASSPGASGTTGELFF. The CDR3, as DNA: TGTGCCAGCTCACCAGGGGCTAGCGGGACCACCGGGGAGCTGTTTTTT.

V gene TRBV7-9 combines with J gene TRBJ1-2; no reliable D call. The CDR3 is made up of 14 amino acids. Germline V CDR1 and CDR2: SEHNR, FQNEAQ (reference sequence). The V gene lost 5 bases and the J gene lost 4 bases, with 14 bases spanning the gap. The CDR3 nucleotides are TGTGCCAGCAGCCAAATGACGGAAACCTATGGCTACACCTTC. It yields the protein CASSQMTETYGYTF.

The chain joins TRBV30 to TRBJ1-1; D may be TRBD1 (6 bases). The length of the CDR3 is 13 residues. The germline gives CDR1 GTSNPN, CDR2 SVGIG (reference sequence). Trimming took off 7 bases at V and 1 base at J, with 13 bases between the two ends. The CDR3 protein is CAFPRGGNTEAFF. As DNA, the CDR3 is TGTGCCTTCCCACGAGGGGGGAACACTGAAGCTTTCTTT.

CDR3 loop: CASSPPGGGEQYF. CDR3 nucleotides: TGTGCCAGCTCACCACCCGGCGGGGGCGAGCAGTACTTC. The chain carries TRBV18 and TRBJ2-7; 7 nucleotides align to TRBD2. V shed 0 bases and J 6 bases; nucleotides not matched to a gene: 2. The CDR3 totals 13 residues. Germline CDR1 reads KGHSH; CDR2 reads LQKENI.

The CDR3 loop is CASSIGQARETQYF. CDR3 bases: TGTGCCAGCAGCATCGGACAGGCAAGGGAGACCCAGTACTTC. J is TRBJ2-5 and V is TRBV5-4, with 7 bases lining up with TRBD1. V was clipped by 4 bases and J by 5 bases; unmatched bases: 8. This CDR3 contains 14 residues. The germline V gene has CDR1 SGHNT and CDR2 YYREEE (reference sequence).

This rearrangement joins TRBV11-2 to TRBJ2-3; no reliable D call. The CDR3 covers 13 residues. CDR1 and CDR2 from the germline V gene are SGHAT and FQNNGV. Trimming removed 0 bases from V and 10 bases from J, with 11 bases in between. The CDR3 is CASSLDFPRPQYF. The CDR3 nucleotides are TGTGCCAGCAGCTTAGACTTTCCACGGCCGCAGTATTTT.

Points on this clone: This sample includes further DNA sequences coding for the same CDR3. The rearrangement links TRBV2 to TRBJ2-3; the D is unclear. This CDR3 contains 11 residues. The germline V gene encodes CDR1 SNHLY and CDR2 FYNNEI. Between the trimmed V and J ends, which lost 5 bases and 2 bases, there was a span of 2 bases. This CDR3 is CASSPTDTQYF. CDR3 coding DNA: TGTGCCAGCAGTCCCACAGATACGCAGTATTTT.

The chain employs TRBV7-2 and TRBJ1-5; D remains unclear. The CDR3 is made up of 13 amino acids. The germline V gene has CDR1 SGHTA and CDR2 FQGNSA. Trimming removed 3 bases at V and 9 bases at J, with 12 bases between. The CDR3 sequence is CASSFDGESPQHF. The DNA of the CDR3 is TGTGCCAGCAGCTTTGACGGAGAATCGCCCCAGCATTTT.

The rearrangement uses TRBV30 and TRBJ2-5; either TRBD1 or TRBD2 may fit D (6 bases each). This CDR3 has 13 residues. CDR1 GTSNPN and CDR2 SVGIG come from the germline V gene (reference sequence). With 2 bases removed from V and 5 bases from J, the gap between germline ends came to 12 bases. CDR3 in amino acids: CAWSHRGGETQYF. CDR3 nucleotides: TGTGCCTGGAGTCACAGAGGGGGGGAGACCCAGTACTTC.

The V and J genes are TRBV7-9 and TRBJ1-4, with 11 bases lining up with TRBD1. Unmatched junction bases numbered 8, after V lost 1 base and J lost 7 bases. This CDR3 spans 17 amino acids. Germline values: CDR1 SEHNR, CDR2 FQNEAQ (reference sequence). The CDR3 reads CASSLGTGGTLGEKLFF. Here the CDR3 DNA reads TGTGCCAGCAGCTTAGGGACAGGGGGCACTCTAGGTGAAAAACTGTTTTTT.

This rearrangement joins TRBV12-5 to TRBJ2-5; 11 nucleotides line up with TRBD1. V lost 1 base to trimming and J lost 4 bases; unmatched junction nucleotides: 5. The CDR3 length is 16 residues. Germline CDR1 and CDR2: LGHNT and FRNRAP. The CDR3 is CASGLGGQGARETQYF. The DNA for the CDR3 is TGTGCTAGTGGTTTGGGCGGACAGGGGGCGCGAGAGACCCAGTACTTC.